The clone carrying this T cell receptor beta chain was counted only a few times. The target antigen is unknown. This record comes from a study of CD8+ T cells in alopecia areata. Across the study: Treatment comprised oral tofacitinib, 5 to 10 mg twice daily, in treated patients.

Study-wide results and limits: Elevated clonality characterized lesional scalp relative to normal scalp, particularly in alopecia totalis/universalis.

Germline CDR1 is GTSNPN and CDR2 is SVGIG (reference sequence). V gave up 4 bases and J gave up 5 bases, with 11 bases separating them. The CDR3 covers 13 residues. cDNA reverse transcribed from extracted RNA served as the sequencing template. Clones were read by immunoSEQ multiplex PCR, and TCRdb kept only the in-frame ones, dropping some. The sample includes about 180,000 clones, 63% seen only once; the top ten take about 1.7%. Cell sorting on a FACSAria was used to separate CD4+ and CD8+ T cells from the PBMCs. The source material was CD4+ T cells sorted from blood, sampled at week 0. The V call is TRBV30, the J call TRBJ1-4; maybe TRBD1 (5 bases). This sequence was found in a human donor with alopecia areata. CDR3 region: CAWKLQENEKLFF. In DNA, the CDR3 is TGTGCCTGGAAGTTACAGGAGAATGAAAAACTGTTTTTT.